The T cell receptor (beta chain) described here comes from a study of siplizumab effects on memory and regulatory T cells. Study findings and constraints: Mapping to unstimulated subsets was achieved for only a minor fraction of alloreactive clones. Suppressive activity of Tregs proliferating in siplizumab cultures remained unconfirmed.

Germline lookup yields CDR1 SSHAT and CDR2 FNYEAQ (reference sequence). CDR3 length: 15 residues. Here immunoSEQ multiplex PCR was the method, and the copy in TCRdb shows in-frame clones only, minus some. The sample gives approximately 58,000 clones, approximately 95% of which show up once; about two fifths is in the top ten. Comment on this clone: Antigen: not known. A junction end diverges from the germline sequence, so it may reflect a read error.

This TCR was recovered from a human donor in good health. The chain couples TRBV7-7 to TRBJ2-1, with D possibly TRBD1 on 7 matching bases. Sequenced: CD8+ T cells sorted from blood. The CDR3 DNA follows: TGTGCTAGCAGTCTCGACAGGGAGGTGTACAATGAGCAGTTCTTC. This sequence encodes CASSLDREVYNEQFF. Together with reference TRBV7-7 and TRBJ2-1, the CDR3 gives the full variable domain: GAGVSQSPRYKVTKRGQDVTLRCDPISSHATLYWYQQALGQGPEFLTYFNYEAQPDKSGLPSDRFSAERPEGSISTLTIQRTEQRDSAMYRCASSLDREVYNEQFFGPGTRLTVL.